This T cell receptor beta chain came from a study of blood T cells in healthy people across ages (dated by TCRdb to 2015 to 2017). About the investigation overall: Template switching captured roughly one uniquely barcoded TCR beta cDNA molecule per two T cells in model experiments. Donors were grouped into four age groups: young (average approximately 15 years), middle-aged (less than 40), aged (around 62) and long-lived (approximately 81). Age-related changes in TCR beta repertoire diversity were measured in the study by deep sequencing normalized with unique cDNA molecular identifiers. For two donors (one aged 18 to 30 and one aged 80 or older), the study analyzed two additional independent replicas of 1 million unique cDNA reads from the same blood draw. Donors of different ages were randomly distributed across sequencing lanes to avoid experimental bias.

The paper's findings and limits, for the study overall: Since profiling was done on bulk unsorted PBMCs, naive and antigen-experienced compartments could not be conclusively compared. Compared with the aged group, the long-lived group had more naive CD4+ T cells, fewer expanded clones and increased TCR diversity, a pattern suggesting age selection. Observed TCR beta diversity per million T cells fell roughly linearly with age, and a significant reduction was already apparent by age approximately 40. Estimates of total diversity based on one million sequenced T cells were regarded as lower bounds and as underestimates. A strong correlation was found between observed TCR beta diversity and the percentage of naive T cells measured by flow cytometry. Because the CMV infection status of the donors was unknown, age-related changes in expanded clonotypes may potentially have been confounded.

Concerning this clonotype: Its antigen remains undetermined. No base quality values were provided; no much bigger clone lies one nucleotide off.

The library came from 5' RACE. These reads were obtained on an Illumina HiSeq 2500. A second PCR of 7 to 11 cycles was performed with a sample-barcoded 5' primer and a J-beta primer mix. A unique molecular identifier was introduced onto each TCR beta cDNA molecule by a template-switch 5' adaptor carrying 12 random nucleotides. At least 2.5 million CDR3-containing paired-end reads were obtained from each sample. First-strand cDNA was synthesized from all RNA with the Mint cDNA synthesis kit, primed by a TRBC-specific oligonucleotide. Following uracil-DNA glycosylase treatment, all cDNA underwent a first 18-cycle PCR with the universal primers M1SS and BC2_uni_R. In the paper's pipeline: Normalization of each sample was performed by random selection of 1 million high-quality reads, each carrying a distinct molecular identifier. Instead of being binned into consensus sequences, reads that shared molecular identifiers were thrown out. MiTCR, with a Q25 quality threshold and the strictest error-elimination algorithm, was used for CDR3 identification, clonotype clustering and error correction. A nonparametric unseen species model with Euler transformation was used to estimate lower-bound total TCR beta diversity. Using fastp at Q25 and MiXCR, TCRdb reprocessed the public reads and kept productive beta chains. A single entry per CDR3 protein holds the most common genes and DNA from its merged rows. These V and J calls derive from TCRdb rather than the authors' analysis. For this sample there are some 690,000 distinct CDR3 sequences; 20% to 25% appear just once. In total, the top ten clones hold around 21% of the sample.

Donors were 30 to 45 systemically healthy Caucasian individuals from Russia aged roughly 6 to 90 years. Around 10 milliliters of peripheral blood were drawn from each donor into EDTA-treated Vacutainer tubes. Ficoll-Paque density-gradient centrifugation was used to isolate PBMCs, with at least 7 million obtained per sample. Trizol reagent was used to extract total RNA from PBMCs, with at least 6 micrograms per sample. The percentages of naive CD45RAhigh/CD27high T cells were determined by flow cytometry on a PBMC aliquot from every donor. The sequenced sample consisted of blood. This sequence was found in a man aged 65 to 85 in good health.

The CDR3 is CASSAMAGMSLHF. The nucleotide sequence is TGTGCCAGCAGTGCAATGGCAGGGATGTCCCTCCACTTT. This chain is built from TRBV2 and TRBJ1-6, with TRBD1 tentatively as D gene (5 bases match). The germline V gene supplies CDR1 SNHLY and CDR2 FYNNEI. Counted from cysteine to phenylalanine, this CDR3 has 13 amino acids. Solely the CDR3 DNA is kept, with 39 bases framed from the first base. The trim is 4 bases for V and 14 bases for J, with a gap of 15 bases between the germline ends.